Shown below are 19 T cell receptor beta chains from a single sample sequenced in a study of low-dose radiotherapy and immunotherapy resistance in tumors (dated by TCRdb to between 2022 and 2023). First-strand cDNA was synthesized with Superscript III and a set of TRAV- and TRBV-specific primers, covering both TCRalpha and TCRbeta chains. TCRs were amplified with Phusion for roughly 20 PCR cycles using a constant-region primer together with the adapter attached to the V primers. TCRdb trimmed public reads at Q25 via fastp, called clones via MiXCR and kept in-frame beta chains. Identical CDR3 protein sequences are pooled into one entry, listed with their most common genes and DNA. The sample table records about 11,000 distinct CDR3 sequences; 65% of these occur just once. Approximately 12% of the sample is taken by the ten largest. The source of these receptors is a human donor with advanced metastatic prostate, ovarian, gallbladder or colorectal cancer (not recorded which). This table probably holds off-target reads from a library built for another chain.

As to this clonotype: Germline is not matched at one junction end, which may reflect a read error. The chain has TRBV9 and TRBJ2-7; either TRBD1 or TRBD2 may supply D (5 bases each). The CDR3 is made up of 14 amino acids. CDR1 SGDLS and CDR2 YYNGEE come from the germline V gene. The CDR3 region is CASSVGPEPYEKYF. The CDR3, as DNA: TGTGCCAGCAGCGTGGGACCAGAACCATACGAGAAGTACTTC.

The rearrangement uses TRBV3-1 and TRBJ2-2, with a tentative D call TRBD2 (6 bases). Germline values: CDR1 LGHDT, CDR2 YNNKEL (reference sequence). Trimming took off 6 bases at V and 0 bases at J, with 20 bases between the two ends. The CDR3 is 18 amino acids. The CDR3 DNA follows: TGTGCCAGCAGTTTTCACCCTTCGGGCGGGGCGAACACCGGGGAGCTGTTTTTT. Translated, it gives CASSFHPSGGANTGELFF.

This sequence joins TRBV12-3 or TRBV12-4 and TRBJ1-3; D is unresolved. Trimming took off 1 base at V and 6 bases at J, with 4 bases between the two ends. This CDR3 is built from 12 residues. CDR3 residues: CASSLEENTIYF. In nucleotides, the CDR3 is TGTGCCAGCAGTTTAGAGGAAAACACCATATATTTT.

This clonotype has a handful of counts. This CDR3 reads CASSRPGEGGLRSPLHF. The CDR3 DNA sequence: TGTGCCAGCAGCCGGCCCGGGGAGGGGGGCTTAAGGTCACCCCTCCACTTT. This sequence joins TRBV5-4 and TRBJ1-6, with TRBD1 as a possible D gene (6 bases). Germline CDR1 SGHNT, CDR2 YYREEE (reference sequence). V lost 4 bases to trimming and J lost 10 bases, with 24 bases between them. The CDR3 loop spans 17 amino acids.

This clonotype has a handful of counts. The V and J genes are TRBV11-2 and TRBJ2-3; 8 bases align to TRBD2. The trim removed 5 bases at V and 0 bases at J, leaving 4 bases unmatched. The CDR3 totals 15 residues. Germline V gene lookup returns CDR1 SGHAT and CDR2 FQNNGV. The DNA for the CDR3 is TGTGCCAGCAGCGTAAGCGGGGGTAGCACAGATACGCAGTATTTT. This gives the protein CASSVSGGSTDTQYF.

This clonotype was counted between two and nine times. The rearrangement joins TRBV12-3 or TRBV12-4 to TRBJ1-2, with D possibly being TRBD1 (6 bases). The CDR3 totals 13 residues. Trimming pared 4 bases from V and 4 bases from J, leaving 10 bases between. The CDR3 loop is CASSSGAVYGYTF. CDR3 nucleotide sequence: TGTGCCAGCAGTTCGGGGGCCGTCTATGGCTACACCTTC.

The CDR3 protein is CASSQAKHEAYEQYF. CDR3 nucleotides: TGCGCCAGCAGCCAGGCCAAGCACGAGGCCTACGAGCAGTACTTC. J is TRBJ2-7 and V is TRBV4-3; D ambiguous. The CDR3 runs 15 residues. Germline CDR1 reads LGHNA; CDR2 reads YSLEER. V lost 3 bases, J lost 2 bases, and 14 bases lay in between.

With regard to this clonotype: The junction and the germline gene differ at one end; a read error may be behind it. The rearrangement joins TRBV20-1 to TRBJ1-3; 7 bases are a match to TRBD1. Germline CDR1 and CDR2: DFQATT and SNEGSKA (reference sequence). CDR3 size: 13 residues. The CDR3 DNA reads as TGCAGTGCTGGAGACAGGGTTGGAGCGGCCATATATTTT. As protein: CSAGDRVGAAIYF.

The V call is TRBV5-6, the J call TRBJ1-2; TRBD1 aligns across 7 bases. The ends lost 2 bases at V and 3 bases at J; junction bases unmatched: 7. In germline, CDR1 is SGHDT, CDR2 YYEEEE. The CDR3 runs 15 residues. CDR3 amino acids: CASSFGQVPHYGYTF. The DNA of the CDR3 is TGTGCCAGCAGCTTCGGACAGGTTCCTCACTATGGCTACACCTTC.

This sequence joins TRBV27 and TRBJ1-5; TRBD1 might be the D (6 bases). CDR3 length: 15 residues. The germline V and J ends were trimmed by 2 bases and 2 bases, with 10 bases remaining between them. CDR1 is MNHEY and CDR2 is SMNVEV in the germline V gene (reference sequence). In nucleotides, the CDR3 is TGTGCCAGCAGTTTAAAGGGGGGTGGCAATCAGCCCCAGCATTTT. Its translation is CASSLKGGGNQPQHF.

V usage is TRBV30 and J usage is TRBJ1-1, with TRBD1 as a possible D gene (5 bases). Germline CDR1 reads GTSNPN; CDR2 reads SVGIG (reference sequence). The CDR3 consists of 15 residues. V dropped 0 bases and J dropped 0 bases, with 11 bases sitting between them. The DNA of the CDR3 is TGTGCCTGGAGTGTACAGGCGGCTTTGAACACTGAAGCTTTCTTT. Encoded protein: CAWSVQAALNTEAFF.

This clonotype was detected a few times. The chain joins TRBV21-1 to TRBJ2-3. TRBV21-1 is a known pseudogene. The CDR3 totals 12 residues. CDR3: CASNTLRDTQYF. The CDR3 DNA reads TGTGCCAGCAACACGCTCCGAGATACGCAGTATTTT.

This chain connects TRBV28 to TRBJ2-3, with D possibly matching TRBD2 (6 bases). V lost 6 bases, J lost 14 bases, and 15 bases lay in between. This CDR3 is 11 amino acids long. Germline V gene data show CDR1 as MDHEN and CDR2 as SYDVKM. CDR3: CASRAGRKTYF. The CDR3 DNA is TGTGCCAGCAGGGCGGGAAGAAAGACGTATTTT. Filled out from reference TRBV28 and TRBJ2-3, the complete variable domain reads DVKVTQSSRYLVKRTGEKVFLECVQDMDHENMFWYRQDPGLGLRLIYFSYDVKMKEKGDIPEGYSVSREKKERFSLILESASTNQTSMYLCASRAGRKTYFGPGTRLTVL.

This sequence joins TRBV20-1 and TRBJ2-1, with 8 bases that match TRBD2. The CDR3 runs 14 residues. With V trimmed by 3 bases and J by 0 bases, 1 base remained unmatched. CDR1 DFQATT and CDR2 SNEGSKA come from the germline V gene (reference sequence). CDR3 coding DNA: TGCAGTGCTAGCGGGAGGGGCTCCTACAATGAGCAGTTCTTC. This codes for CSASGRGSYNEQFF.

The V and J genes are TRBV6-2 or TRBV6-3 and TRBJ2-1; D is unresolved. The CDR3 has 14 residues. V lost 6 bases, J lost 7 bases, and 16 bases lay in between. Per the germline V gene, CDR1 is MNHEY and CDR2 is SVGEGT. The chain's CDR3 is CASSRTALVNEQFF. In nucleotides, the CDR3 is TGTGCCAGCAGCCGTACCGCGCTAGTGAATGAGCAGTTCTTC.

The chain has TRBV24-1 and TRBJ2-1, with 10 bases fitting TRBD2. The V and J ends lost 5 bases and 0 bases, in that order; junction bases with no gene match: 3. This CDR3 spans 16 amino acids. In germline, CDR1 is KGHDR, CDR2 SFDVKD. The CDR3 DNA is TGTGCCACCAGTGGTAGCGGGAGGAGCTCCTACAATGAGCAGTTCTTC. Residues: CATSGSGRSSYNEQFF.

This clonotype was detected a few times. The chain recombines TRBV7-8 with TRBJ2-1, with 8 bases fitting TRBD2. This CDR3 spans 15 amino acids. V lost 5 bases, J lost 10 bases, and 13 bases stayed unmatched. CDR1 and CDR2 from the germline V gene are SGHVS and FQNEAQ. The CDR3 bases are TGTGCCAGCAGCCCCGCGGGGGGCGCGGCCGTCGAGCAGTTCTTC. Amino acid sequence: CASSPAGGAAVEQFF.

This clonotype was seen a few times. The V and J genes are TRBV10-3 and TRBJ2-7; D could derive from TRBD1 or TRBD2 (7 bases each). V was pared by 6 bases and J by 5 bases, with 11 bases between. CDR1 ENHRY and CDR2 SYGVKD come from the germline V gene. CDR3 length equals 12 residues. The chain's CDR3 is CAIRPGGDEQYF. CDR3 nucleotides: TGTGCCATCAGACCAGGGGGGGACGAGCAGTACTTC.

V gene TRBV6-2 or TRBV6-3 combines with J gene TRBJ2-2; unclear D gene. Trimming took off 5 bases at V and 3 bases at J, with 4 bases between the two ends. The germline CDR1 and CDR2 sequences are MNHEY and SVGEGT. CDR3 length: 12 residues. CDR3 region: CASSLYTGELFF. CDR3 in DNA: TGTGCCAGCAGTCTCTACACCGGGGAGCTGTTTTTT.